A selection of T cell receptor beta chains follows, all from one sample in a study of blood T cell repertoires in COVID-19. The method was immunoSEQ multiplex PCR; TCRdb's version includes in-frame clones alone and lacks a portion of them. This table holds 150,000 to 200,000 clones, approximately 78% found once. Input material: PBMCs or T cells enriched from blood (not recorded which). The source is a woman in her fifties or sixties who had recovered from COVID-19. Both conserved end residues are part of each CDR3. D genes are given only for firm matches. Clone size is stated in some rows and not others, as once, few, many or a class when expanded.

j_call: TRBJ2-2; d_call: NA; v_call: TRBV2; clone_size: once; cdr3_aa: CASSDSSGVTGELFF; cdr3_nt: TGTGCCAGCAGTGACTCAAGCGGAGTTACCGGGGAGCTGTTTTTT
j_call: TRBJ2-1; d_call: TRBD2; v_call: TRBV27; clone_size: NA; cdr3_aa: CASRGSGSEYNEQFF; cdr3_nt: TGTGCCAGCAGAGGGAGCGGGAGCGAATACAATGAGCAGTTCTTC
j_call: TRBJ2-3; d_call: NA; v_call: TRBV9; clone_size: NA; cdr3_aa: CASSVAWGQDTQYF; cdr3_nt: TGTGCCAGCAGCGTAGCTTGGGGGCAAGATACGCAGTATTTT
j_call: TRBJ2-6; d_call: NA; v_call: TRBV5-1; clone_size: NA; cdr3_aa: CASSLNRAGANVLTF; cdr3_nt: TGCGCCAGCAGCTTGAACAGGGCTGGGGCCAACGTCCTGACTTTC
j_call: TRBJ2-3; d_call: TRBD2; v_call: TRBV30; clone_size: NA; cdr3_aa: CAWDSGSGTDTQYF; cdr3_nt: TGTGCCTGGGATAGCGGGAGCGGCACAGATACGCAGTATTTT
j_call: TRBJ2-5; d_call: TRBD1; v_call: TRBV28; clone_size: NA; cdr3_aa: CASSLGGQGEETQYF; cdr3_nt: TGTGCCAGCAGTTTAGGGGGACAGGGAGAAGAGACCCAGTACTTC
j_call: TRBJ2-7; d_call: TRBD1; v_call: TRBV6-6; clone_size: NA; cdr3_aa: CASRSPQQGSYEQYF; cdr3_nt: TGTGCCAGCAGATCCCCCCAACAGGGGTCCTACGAGCAGTACTTC
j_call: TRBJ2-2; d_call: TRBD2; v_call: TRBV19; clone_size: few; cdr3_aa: CASSRAGAAAGELFF; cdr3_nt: TGTGCCAGTAGTCGAGCGGGAGCCGCCGCCGGGGAGCTGTTTTTT
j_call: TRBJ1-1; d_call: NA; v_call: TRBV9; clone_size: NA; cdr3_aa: CASSRQVANTEAFF; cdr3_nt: TGTGCCAGCAGCCGACAGGTCGCGAACACTGAAGCTTTCTTT
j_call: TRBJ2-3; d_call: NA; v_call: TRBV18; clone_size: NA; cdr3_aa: CASSPRRDPADTQYF; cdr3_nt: TGTGCCAGCTCACCACGGCGGGACCCCGCAGATACGCAGTATTTT
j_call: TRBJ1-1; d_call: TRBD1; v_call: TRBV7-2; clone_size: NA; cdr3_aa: CASSFSGTASEAFF; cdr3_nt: TGTGCCAGCAGCTTCTCCGGGACAGCCTCTGAAGCTTTCTTT
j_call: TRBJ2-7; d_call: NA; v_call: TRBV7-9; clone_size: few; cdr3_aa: CASSSRETYEQYF; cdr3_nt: TGTGCCAGCAGCTCCCGGGAGACCTACGAGCAGTACTTC
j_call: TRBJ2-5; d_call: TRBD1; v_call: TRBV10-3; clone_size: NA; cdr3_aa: CAIRSGTGPQETQYF; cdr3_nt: TGTGCCATCAGGTCCGGGACAGGGCCGCAAGAGACCCAGTACTTC
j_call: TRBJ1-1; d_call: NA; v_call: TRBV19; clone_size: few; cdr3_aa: CASMRQPNTEAFF; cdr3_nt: TGTGCCAGTATGAGGCAGCCGAACACTGAAGCTTTCTTT
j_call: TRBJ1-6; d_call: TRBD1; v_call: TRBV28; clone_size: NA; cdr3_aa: CASSRQGGNSPLHF; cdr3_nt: TGTGCCAGCAGTAGACAGGGTGGTAATTCACCCCTCCACTTT
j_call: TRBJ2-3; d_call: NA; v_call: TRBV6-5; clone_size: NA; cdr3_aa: CASSYLGLMTDTQYF; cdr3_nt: TGTGCCAGCAGTTACCTCGGACTGATGACAGATACGCAGTATTTT
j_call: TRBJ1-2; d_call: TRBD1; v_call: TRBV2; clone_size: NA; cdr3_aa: CASTRDSPYTYTF; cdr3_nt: TGTGCCAGCACCCGGGACAGCCCCTATACCTACACCTTC
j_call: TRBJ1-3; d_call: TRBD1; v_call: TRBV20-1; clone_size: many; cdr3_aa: CARTGMDTIYF; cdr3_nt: TGCGCCAGGACAGGGATGGACACCATATATTTT
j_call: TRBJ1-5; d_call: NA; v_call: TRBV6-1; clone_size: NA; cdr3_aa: CASSEGVLGNQPQHF; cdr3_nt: TGTGCCAGCAGTGAAGGAGTATTGGGCAATCAGCCCCAGCATTTT
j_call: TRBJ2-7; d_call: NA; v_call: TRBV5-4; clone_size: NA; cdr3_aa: CASSLNLASVYEQYF; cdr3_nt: TGTGCCAGCAGCTTAAATCTAGCAAGCGTGTACGAGCAGTACTTC
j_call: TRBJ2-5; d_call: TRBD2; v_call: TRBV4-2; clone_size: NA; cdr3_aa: CASSPGLAERRETQYF; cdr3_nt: TGTGCCAGCAGCCCAGGACTAGCGGAGCGTCGGGAGACCCAGTACTTC
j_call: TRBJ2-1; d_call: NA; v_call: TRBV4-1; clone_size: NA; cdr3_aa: CASSQGGNVYNEQFF; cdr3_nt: TGCGCCAGCAGCCAAGGGGGCAACGTCTACAATGAGCAGTTCTTC
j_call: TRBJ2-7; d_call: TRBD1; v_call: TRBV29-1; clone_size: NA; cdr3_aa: CSVKGQAFYEQYF; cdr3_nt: TGCAGCGTGAAGGGACAGGCATTTTACGAGCAGTACTTC